This T cell receptor beta chain was identified during a study of STAT3 mutations in large granular lymphocyte leukemia. Study-level background: Over half of T-LGLL patients had one or more immunosuppressive regimens. Study findings and constraints: At least one immunodominant TCR beta clonotype appeared in every T-cell large granular lymphocyte leukemia patient.

Some clones are missing from TCRdb's copy, which holds only in-frame ones; the method was immunoSEQ multiplex PCR. Of approximately 17,000 clones in the sample, roughly four fifths were seen once. The germline V gene encodes CDR1 SEHNR and CDR2 FQNEAQ (reference sequence). V was pared by 1 base and J by 6 bases, with 0 bases of the junction left unmatched. This CDR3 region has 14 residues. This clone was observed a few times. Its antigen is not known. The chain carries TRBV7-9 and TRBJ1-4; 9 bases are a match to TRBD1. Sequencing was performed on peripheral blood mononuclear cells. This receptor was taken from a man aged 50-59 years with T-cell large granular lymphocyte leukemia. Some clones in this sample may be carry-over from other donors' samples. CDR3 sequence: CASSLGTGDEKLFF. CDR3 nucleotides: TGTGCCAGCAGCTTAGGGACAGGGGATGAAAAACTGTTTTTT.